This TCR beta chain was obtained from a study of identical twins. Study-level findings and limits: Reduced insertions were recorded for abundant cord blood beta clonotypes, with no such pattern in memory repertoires. The analysis was cross-sectional rather than longitudinal within donors.

There are 12 residues in the CDR3. With 3 bases removed from V and 7 bases from J, the gap between germline ends came to 10 bases. Germline V gene data show CDR1 as SGDLS and CDR2 as YYNGEE. This clonotype was seen a handful of times. The antigen is not known. TCRdb processed the 5' RACE reads anew with MiXCR; each CDR3 protein has one entry. Altogether around 370,000 distinct CDR3 sequences are present, approximately 8.7% being singletons, with the ten largest covering over 7%. This chain connects TRBV9 to TRBJ1-2; the D is unclear. The sequenced sample consisted of naive T cells sorted from blood. The clonotype was recovered from a woman aged 45-65 years in good health. CDR3 protein: CASSATAAGYTF. The CDR3 nucleotides are TGTGCCAGCAGCGCCACGGCTGCTGGCTACACCTTC.